This T cell receptor beta chain was sequenced during a study of radiation and T cells in renal cell carcinoma. Study-wide results and limits: Compared with controls, irradiated tumors showed greater TCR clonality. Tumor samples were small regions of approximately 1 g. Compared with controls, irradiated tumors had more, larger dominant CDR3 motifs.

Only in-frame clones appear in the TCRdb table, and some are missing; sequencing was by immunoSEQ multiplex PCR. The data contain more than 15,000 clones, about three fifths of them singletons. A few counts support this clone. Its matching antigen is unknown. Looked up from germline, CDR1 is SGHRS and CDR2 is YFSETQ. The CDR3 runs to 15 residues. V was pared by 2 bases and J by 3 bases, with 12 bases between. Regarding treatment: treatment-naive control, cytoreductive nephrectomy. Treatment-naive patients without radiation supplied the control tumors at nephrectomy. Specimen: tumor tissue, collected from a patient whose treatment was nephrectomy without radiotherapy. This TCR was sampled from a man aged 45-65 years with renal cell carcinoma. The chain joins TRBV5-1 to TRBJ1-5, with D possibly TRBD1 on 5 matching bases. CDR3 coding DNA: TGCGCCAGCAGCTTCGGGACCGGGGACAATCAGCCCCAGCATTTT. Translating gives CASSFGTGDNQPQHF.